The rows below give T cell receptor beta chains drawn from one sample of a study of T cell responses to AZD1222 COVID-19 vaccine. Assay used: immunoSEQ multiplex PCR; TCRdb lists only in-frame clones, some missing. The sample carries approximately 150,000 clones, 90% to 95% recorded once. The sample here was peripheral blood, taken on day 0 of AZD1222 vaccination. The receptors derive from an adult in good health. Both conserved end residues are part of each CDR3. The D gene is left open where the match is weak. Size tells how often a clone was seen (once, few, many) or the class of an expanded clone, and some rows leave it out.

NA	NA	TRBJ2-2	TRBV27	TGTGCCAGCAGTTTGCGAGCGTCCGGGGAGCTGTTTTTT	CASSLRASGELFF
NA	NA	TRBJ1-1	TRBV5-1	TGCGCCAGCAGCTTGGCCGGGATGGGAAACACTGAAGCTTTCTTT	CASSLAGMGNTEAFF
NA	NA	TRBJ1-4	TRBV7-8	TGTGCCAGCAGCCGAACGCCCTCTCGCGAAGGTGCTGAAAAACTGTTTTTT	CASSRTPSREGAEKLFF
TRBD1	NA	TRBJ2-2	TRBV5-1	TGCGCCAGCAACCGGGACAGGGCCCCCGGGGAGCTGTTTTTT	CASNRDRAPGELFF
TRBD1	once	TRBJ1-1	TRBV5-4	TGTGCCAGCAGCTTGGCGGGACAGGAGAACACTGAAGCTTTCTTT	CASSLAGQENTEAFF
NA	once	TRBJ1-1	TRBV5-1	TGCGCCAGCAGCCACGAATTGAGGGCGTACACTGAAGCTTTCTTT	CASSHELRAYTEAFF
NA	NA	TRBJ1-1	TRBV4-3	TGCGCCAGCAGCCAGGCGTTGGGGGGATCCACTGAAGCTTTCTTT	CASSQALGGSTEAFF
TRBD1	NA	TRBJ1-5	TRBV15	TGTGCCACCAGCAGAGAGGACAGGGGCATAAGCAATCAGCCCCAGCATTTT	CATSREDRGISNQPQHF
NA	few	TRBJ1-3	TRBV7-2	TGTGCCAGCAGCTCCCGTGAGGGAGGATACACCATATATTTT	CASSSREGGYTIYF
NA	NA	TRBJ2-7	TRBV6-2/TRBV6-3	TGTGCCAGCAGTGGGGACTTCACCTACGAGCAGTACTTC	CASSGDFTYEQYF
TRBD2	NA	TRBJ2-1	TRBV11-3	TGTGCCAGCGGGGGAGGGCTAGCGGGAGGTCGATACAATGAGCAGTTCTTC	CASGGGLAGGRYNEQFF
TRBD1	NA	TRBJ2-1	TRBV5-1	TGCGCCAGCAGCGGGACAGGCCTCTACAATGAGCAGTTCTTC	CASSGTGLYNEQFF
TRBD2	NA	TRBJ2-5	TRBV6-2/TRBV6-3	TGTGCCAGCAGTTTGGGACTAGATAGGGAGACCCAGTACTTC	CASSLGLDRETQYF
NA	NA	TRBJ1-1	TRBV6-5	TGTGCCAGCAGTTATGAGGGGAACACTGAAGCTTTCTTT	CASSYEGNTEAFF
TRBD1	NA	TRBJ2-7	TRBV11-2	TGTGCCAGCAGCGTACGGACAGGGATCTCCTACGAGCAGTACTTC	CASSVRTGISYEQYF
TRBD1	NA	TRBJ2-7	TRBV27	TGTGCCAGCAGCTGGCTTGGTGGGACAGGGGCCTACGAGCAGTACTTC	CASSWLGGTGAYEQYF
NA	NA	TRBJ2-2	TRBV10-3	TGTGCCATCAGTGGCAGGGAGATCGCCGGGGAGCTGTTTTTT	CAISGREIAGELFF
NA	NA	TRBJ2-4	TRBV5-6	TGTGCCAGCACCGGGGGACCCAGAGACCAAAACATTCAGTACTTC	CASTGGPRDQNIQYF
NA	NA	TRBJ2-7	TRBV4-3	TGCGCCAGCAGCCAAGTGGGAGGGGGCGAGCAGTACTTC	CASSQVGGGEQYF
TRBD1	NA	TRBJ1-5	TRBV4-3	TGCGCCAGCAGCCTAGACAGGGGAAGTCAGCCCCAGCATTTT	CASSLDRGSQPQHF
NA	NA	TRBJ2-1	TRBV20-1	TGCAGTGCCCCGCTCCGAGGAGAGCAGTTCTTC	CSAPLRGEQFF
TRBD2	NA	TRBJ2-1	TRBV5-4	TGTGCCAGCAGGACTAGCGGGAGCCACAATGAGCAGTTCTTC	CASRTSGSHNEQFF
TRBD1	NA	TRBJ1-3	TRBV3-1/TRBV3-2	TGTGCCAGCGACAGGGGCTCTGGAAACACCATATATTTT	CASDRGSGNTIYF
NA	NA	TRBJ2-7	TRBV21-1	TGTGCCAGCAGCAAAGGACTAGCGGGAATGAATAATTACGAGCAGTACTTC	CASSKGLAGMNNYEQYF
NA	NA	TRBJ2-2	TRBV7-9	TGTGCCAGCAGCTTAAGGGAGACAGAGCTGAACACCGGGGAGCTGTTTTTT	CASSLRETELNTGELFF
NA	NA	TRBJ1-3	TRBV21-1	TGTGCCAGCAACCCGAGCCGGTGGGGTGATCCTGGAAACACCATATATTTT	CASNPSRWGDPGNTIYF
TRBD1	NA	TRBJ1-5	TRBV19	TGTGCCAGTAGTGCCGGGACAGGTTCCCTCAATCAGCCCCAGCATTTT	CASSAGTGSLNQPQHF
NA	NA	TRBJ2-1	TRBV6-5	TGTGCCAGCAGTCCCAGGACCGACGGTAAGGGTGAGCAGTTCTTC	CASSPRTDGKGEQFF
NA	NA	TRBJ2-1	TRBV9	TGTGCCAGCAGCTTCCAAGACGGGGGTCGTGAGCAGTTCTTC	CASSFQDGGREQFF
NA	NA	TRBJ1-3	TRBV28	TGTGCCAGCAGTTTTAGATGGGTCCCGAGCTCTGGAAACACCATATATTTT	CASSFRWVPSSGNTIYF
NA	few	TRBJ1-1	TRBV6-5	TGTGCCAGCAGGATATCAACTGAAGCTTTCTTT	CASRISTEAFF
NA	once	TRBJ1-2	TRBV27	TGTGCCAGCAGTCCTACCGGGGCGTTCTATGGCTACACCTTC	CASSPTGAFYGYTF
NA	NA	TRBJ2-6	TRBV9	TGTGCCAGCAGCCTACAGGGAAGGAATGGGGCCAACGTCCTGACTTTC	CASSLQGRNGANVLTF
TRBD2	NA	TRBJ2-1	TRBV25-1	TGTGCCAGCAGGACACCGGGACTAGCGGGAGGTGAGCAGTTCTTC	CASRTPGLAGGEQFF
TRBD1	once	TRBJ1-2	TRBV7-2	TGTGCCAGCAGCTTGACAGGGGGGAACTATGGCTACACCTTC	CASSLTGGNYGYTF
NA	NA	TRBJ1-1	TRBV4-3	TGCGCCAGCAGCCCCGGGAGGGCCTCCGATGCTTTCTTT	CASSPGRASDAFF
NA	NA	TRBJ2-7	TRBV24-1	TGTGCCACCAGTGGGGCAGCCCAATTCCCCTACGAGCAGTACTTC	CATSGAAQFPYEQYF
TRBD1	NA	TRBJ2-2	TRBV5-4	TGTGCCAGCAGCCCCCAGGGGGTTGGGAACACCGGGGAGCTGTTTTTT	CASSPQGVGNTGELFF
TRBD1	NA	TRBJ1-5	TRBV6-2/TRBV6-3	TGTGCCAGCAGTTGGGACACAGGGGGCTTTGGCAATCAGCCCCAGCATTTT	CASSWDTGGFGNQPQHF
NA	NA	TRBJ1-2	TRBV7-9	TGTGCCAGCAGCCAAACGTTCGGACAGAATTTTAACTATGGCTACACCTTC	CASSQTFGQNFNYGYTF
NA	NA	TRBJ1-1	TRBV15	TGTGCCACCAGCAGAGCAGGGAGGGACACTGAAGCTTTCTTT	CATSRAGRDTEAFF
TRBD2	once	TRBJ2-3	TRBV28	TGTGCCAGCAGGCCATCCACTAGCGGGGGGGACACAGATACGCAGTATTTT	CASRPSTSGGDTDTQYF
TRBD2	NA	TRBJ2-1	TRBV5-1	TGCGCCAGCAGCTTGGAGGCTAGCGGGGGCTACAATGAGCAGTTCTTC	CASSLEASGGYNEQFF
TRBD1	NA	TRBJ1-2	TRBV7-3	TGTGCCAGCAGCGTCAGGCCCGGACAGGGAGAGGGCTACACCTTC	CASSVRPGQGEGYTF
NA	NA	TRBJ1-1	TRBV2	TGTGCCAGCATCATTAACACTGAAGCTTTCTTT	CASIINTEAFF
NA	NA	TRBJ1-5	TRBV2	TGTGCCAGCAGTGCGTCCGCCACCGGCAATCAGCCCCAGCATTTT	CASSASATGNQPQHF
NA	NA	TRBJ1-2	TRBV19	TGTGCCAGCAAAAGCGGACCAGCTGGAGTCTATGGCTACACCTTC	CASKSGPAGVYGYTF
NA	NA	TRBJ1-6	TRBV11-2	TGTGCCAGCACCCGAGGGGGTCTGGCTTCACCCCTCCACTTT	CASTRGGLASPLHF
NA	NA	TRBJ1-2	TRBV5-6	TGTGCCAGCAACACGCTAGGGCCTAACTATGGCTACACCTTC	CASNTLGPNYGYTF
NA	NA	TRBJ2-2	TRBV6-2/TRBV6-3	TGTGCCAGCAGTTCCCGGGACAACACCGGGGAGCTGTTTTTT	CASSSRDNTGELFF
NA	once	TRBJ1-1	TRBV6-2/TRBV6-3	TGTGCCAGCAGCGACACACAGAACACTGAAGCTTTCTTT	CASSDTQNTEAFF
NA	NA	TRBJ1-3	TRBV30	TGTGCCTGGAGTCGGGGTCCCCCTGGAAACACCATATATTTT	CAWSRGPPGNTIYF
TRBD1	NA	TRBJ1-4	TRBV6-5	TGTGCCAGCAGTTTAGGGGGCAATAATGAAAAACTGTTTTTT	CASSLGGNNEKLFF
NA	NA	TRBJ2-1	TRBV24-1	TGTGCCACCAAACGGACTCCTCAGTTCTTC	CATKRTPQFF
NA	once	TRBJ1-2	TRBV12-3/TRBV12-4	TGTGCCAGCAGTTTAAAGGGGGGAGGATGCACCTTC	CASSLKGGGCTF
NA	NA	TRBJ1-6	TRBV28	TGTGCCAGCAACCCAAATAATTCACCCCTCCACTTT	CASNPNNSPLHF
NA	few	TRBJ2-7	TRBV27	TGTGCCAGCAGTTTAGGACGGATAGCCTACGAGCAGTACTTC	CASSLGRIAYEQYF